The table lists the clone carrying this T cell receptor beta chain with a few counts. What it recognizes is unknown. These data belong to a study of early T cells in non-severe SARS-CoV-2 infection. Study summary: The study sequenced bulk RNA from unsorted whole blood, with chains unpaired. General study points: Anti-spike CD8 responses were favored in VDJdb matching, and private and CD4 specificities were missed.

Individual cDNA molecules were tagged with unique molecular identifiers. Each CDR3 protein is one row after TCRdb ran MiXCR on the 5' RACE reads. Among more than 85,000 distinct CDR3 sequences listed, around an eighth were seen once. The CDR3 contains 16 residues. Germline V gene lookup returns CDR1 ENHRY and CDR2 SYGVKD. Trimming took 3 bases from V and 1 from J, leaving 14 bases between them. Sample: whole blood, taken at baseline. The receptor was derived from an adult who was a healthcare worker with PCR-confirmed SARS-CoV-2 infection or an uninfected control (not recorded which). The genes are TRBV10-3 and TRBJ2-3, with D perhaps matching TRBD2 (6 bases). The CDR3 loop reads CAISDGRQLGTDTQYF. In DNA form, the CDR3 reads TGTGCCATCAGTGACGGGAGACAATTAGGCACAGATACGCAGTATTTT.